The rows below give T cell receptor beta chains drawn from one sample of a study of blood T cells in healthy people across ages. TCRdb re-analysed the 5' RACE reads in MiXCR, keeping a single row per CDR3 protein. The sample includes around 1,600,000 distinct CDR3 sequences, approximately 43% seen only once; the top ten take more than 4%. Sample: blood. These receptors were obtained from a woman under 30 in good health. The CDR3 runs from the conserved cysteine through the conserved F or W. A D gene is named only where the DNA matches it firmly. For some rows the clone size is stated as once, few or many, or as a class when expanded; others skip it.

CDR3,DNA,V,size,J,D
CASSFGGGPGTDTQYF,TGTGCCAGCAGCTTTGGGGGAGGGCCTGGCACAGATACGCAGTATTTT,TRBV7-2,few,TRBJ2-3,TRBD2
CSARDRGKGYEQYF,TGCAGTGCTAGAGATCGAGGGAAAGGCTACGAGCAGTACTTC,TRBV20-1,-,TRBJ2-7,-
CASSQDRFSSYNEQYF,TGTGCCAGCAGCCAAGACCGGTTTAGCTCCTACAATGAGCAGTACTTC,TRBV4-2,few,TRBJ2-7,-
CASSLGFRSQGTQYF,TGTGCCAGCAGTTTAGGGTTCCGCTCGCAAGGGACCCAGTACTTC,TRBV28,-,TRBJ2-5,-
CASSHDKTGGAAFF,TGCGCCAGCAGCCACGATAAAACAGGGGGGGCAGCTTTCTTT,TRBV4-3,-,TRBJ1-1,TRBD1
CASSQELGPRRIHEQYF,TGCGCCAGCAGCCAAGAGTTAGGCCCCCGCCGGATCCACGAGCAGTACTTC,TRBV4-3,-,TRBJ2-7,-
CASSQAQGEKLFF,TGCGCCAGCAGCCAAGCTCAGGGTGAAAAACTGTTTTTT,TRBV4-1,few,TRBJ1-4,-
CASSGLDGVSTEQYF,TGTGCCAGCAGCGGTTTAGATGGGGTGTCCACTGAGCAGTACTTC,TRBV9,once,TRBJ2-5,-
CASGGGMVFSDTQYF,TGTGCCAGTGGAGGGGGTATGGTTTTTTCAGATACGCAGTATTTT,TRBV19,-,TRBJ2-3,-
CASSYPLGYTF,TGTGCCAGCAGTTACCCCCTTGGCTACACCTTC,TRBV6-2/TRBV6-3,-,TRBJ1-2,-
CASSPLGIGSGNNEQFF,TGCGCCAGCAGCCCCCTAGGCATAGGATCTGGCAACAATGAGCAGTTCTTC,TRBV4-3,once,TRBJ2-1,-
CASSEGAMGETQYF,TGTGCCAGCAGTGAAGGGGCTATGGGTGAGACCCAGTACTTC,TRBV25-1,few,TRBJ2-5,-